This T cell receptor beta chain was captured by sequencing in a study of control samples from healthy donors and cancer patients (dated by TCRdb to about 2020). Libraries were made using the immunoSEQ multiplex PCR assay. TCRdb obtained this table from immuneACCESS and retained in-frame rearrangements with V and J assigned. These tables miss some clones; where compared with another copy, unresolved V genes account for less than half of the shortfall, and the remainder is unexplained. Across this sample there are about 92,000 clones, with roughly 86% seen only once. The ten largest clones add up to roughly 9.8% of the sample. Note on this clone: The clone's antigen remains unknown. Per-nucleotide qualities are absent, and no much larger clonotype sits a single base away.

V sheds 4 bases and J sheds 8 bases, leaving 18 bases between their ends. The germline V gene (reference sequence) specifies LNHNV as CDR1 and YYDKDF as CDR2. There are 16 amino acids in the CDR3, from cysteine to phenylalanine inclusive. Only the CDR3 DNA is retained, 48 bases long and in frame from the first base. This receptor was taken from a woman aged 55-75 years in good health. The sample was blood. This chain joins TRBV15 to TRBJ1-6; the D segment could be TRBD1, given 5 matching bases. The CDR3 amino acid sequence is: CATSKFRGFFDSPLHF. The nucleotide sequence reads as follows: TGTGCCACCAGCAAGTTTCGGGGCTTCTTCGATTCACCCCTCCACTTT. The reference TRBV15 and TRBJ1-6 proteins fill in what lies around the CDR3, so the full variable domain reads DAMVIQNPRYQVTQFGKPVTLSCSQTLNHNVMYWYQQKSSQAPKLLFHYYDKDFNNEADTPDNFQSRRPNTSFCFLDIRSPGLGDTAMYLCATSKFRGFFDSPLHFGNGTRLTVT.